This section outlines one TCR beta chain sequence together with its context. Libraries were prepared by immunoSEQ multiplex PCR; TCRdb keeps only in-frame clonotypes and omits some of them. This sample carries 400,000 to 500,000 clones, around nine tenths of them seen once, and the ten largest clones take about 2%. The sample belongs to a study of blood T cell repertoires in COVID-19. Across the whole study: The cDNA or gDNA used as material had been derived from T cells, B-cell-depleted T cells, or PBMCs.

Germline loops: CDR1 ENHRY, CDR2 SYGVKD. The length of the CDR3 is 16 residues. V was clipped by 5 bases and J by 0 bases, with 14 bases between them. The chain links TRBV10-3 to TRBJ1-3; D is unresolved. This TCR was recovered from a woman in her 40s who had recovered from COVID-19. What was sequenced was PBMCs or T cells enriched from blood (not recorded which). CDR3 sequence reads: CAISREVPSSGNTIYF. The CDR3 DNA is TGTGCCATCAGTAGGGAGGTTCCCTCCTCTGGAAACACCATATATTTT.